The sequence of this T cell receptor (beta chain) was determined in a study of regulatory T cells in long-lasting Graves disease. Study-wide points: Small numbers of samples may have cut accuracy. Newly diagnosed patients had higher TCR diversity than persistent Graves' patients did.

HTBI primers from iRepertoire and Arm-PCR of CDR3 regions yielded the TCR beta libraries. One entry per CDR3 protein results from TCRdb running MiXCR on the multiplex PCR reads. Among 400,000 to 550,000 distinct CDR3 sequences listed, less than 20% were seen once. V shed 3 bases and J shed 7 bases, with 13 bases lying between them. The CDR3 covers 14 residues. Germline loops: CDR1 LGHDT, CDR2 YNNKEL (reference sequence). Time point indicated: newly diagnosed GD, antithyroid drugs for less than 3 months. The authors made the TCR library using RNA they extracted from PBMCs. This clonotype was detected a few times. Antigen unknown. The same specimen was also included in a second study, on T cells in Graves' hyperthyroidism and ophthalmopathy. According to that study: The study used the HTBI primer set for a first-round RT-PCR of the TCR CDR3.

The sequencing here drew on peripheral blood mononuclear cells (PBMCs), taken at new diagnosis, from a patient treated with antithyroid drugs. The clonotype was recovered from a young woman with Graves disease. The genes are TRBV3-1 and TRBJ1-5; D remains ambiguous. CDR3 DNA: TGTGCCAGCAGCCATGGCTGGATAGGGCAGCCCCAGCATTTT. Encoded protein: CASSHGWIGQPQHF.